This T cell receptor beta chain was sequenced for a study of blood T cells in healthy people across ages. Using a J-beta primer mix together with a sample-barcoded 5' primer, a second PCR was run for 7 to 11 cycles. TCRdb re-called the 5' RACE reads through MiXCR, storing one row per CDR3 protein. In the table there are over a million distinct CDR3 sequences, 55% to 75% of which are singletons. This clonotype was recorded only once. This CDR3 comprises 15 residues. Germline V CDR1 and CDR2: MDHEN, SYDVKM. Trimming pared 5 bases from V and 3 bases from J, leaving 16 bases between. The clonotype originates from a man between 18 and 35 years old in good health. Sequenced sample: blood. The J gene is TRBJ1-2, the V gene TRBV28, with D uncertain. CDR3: CASSNPVVSYYGYTF. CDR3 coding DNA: TGTGCCAGCAGTAACCCCGTGGTGAGCTACTATGGCTACACCTTC.